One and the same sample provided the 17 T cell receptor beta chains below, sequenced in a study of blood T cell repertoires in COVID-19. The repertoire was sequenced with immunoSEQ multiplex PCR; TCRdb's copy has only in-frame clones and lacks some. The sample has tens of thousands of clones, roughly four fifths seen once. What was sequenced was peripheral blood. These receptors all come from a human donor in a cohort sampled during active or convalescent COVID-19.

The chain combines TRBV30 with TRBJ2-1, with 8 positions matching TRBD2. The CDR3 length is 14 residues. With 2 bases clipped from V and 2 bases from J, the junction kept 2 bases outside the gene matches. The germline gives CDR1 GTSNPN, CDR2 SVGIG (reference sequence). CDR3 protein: CAWSSSGAYNEQFF. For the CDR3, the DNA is TGTGCCTGGAGTAGTAGCGGGGCCTACAATGAGCAGTTCTTC. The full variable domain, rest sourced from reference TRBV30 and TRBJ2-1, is SQTIHQWPATLVQPVGSPLSLECTVEGTSNPNLYWYRQAAGRGLQLLFYSVGIGQISSEVPQNLSASRPQDRQFILSSKKLLLSDSGFYLCAWSSSGAYNEQFFGPGTRLTVL.

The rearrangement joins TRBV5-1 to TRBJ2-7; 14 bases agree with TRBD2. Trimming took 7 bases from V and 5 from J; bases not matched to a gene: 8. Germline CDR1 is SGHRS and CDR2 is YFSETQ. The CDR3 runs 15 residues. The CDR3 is CASGRGLAGVDEQYF. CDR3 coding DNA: TGCGCCAGCGGGCGGGGACTAGCGGGAGTTGACGAGCAGTACTTC.

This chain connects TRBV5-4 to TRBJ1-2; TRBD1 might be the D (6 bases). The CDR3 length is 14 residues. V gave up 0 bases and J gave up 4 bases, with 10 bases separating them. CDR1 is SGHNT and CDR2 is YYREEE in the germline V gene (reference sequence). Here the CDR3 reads CASSLGGQTYGYTF. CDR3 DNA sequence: TGTGCCAGCAGCTTGGGGGGACAAACCTATGGCTACACCTTC. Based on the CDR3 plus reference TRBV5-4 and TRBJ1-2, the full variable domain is ETGVTQSPTHLIKTRGQQVTLRCSSQSGHNTVSWYQQALGQGPQFIFQYYREEENGRGNFPPRFSGLQFPNYSSELNVNALELDDSALYLCASSLGGQTYGYTFGSGTRLTVV.

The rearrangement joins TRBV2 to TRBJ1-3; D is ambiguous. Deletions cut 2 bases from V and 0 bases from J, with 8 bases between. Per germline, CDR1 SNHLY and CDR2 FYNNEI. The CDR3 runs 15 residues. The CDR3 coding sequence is TGTGCCAGCAGTGAACAACAGATCTCTGGAAACACCATATATTTT. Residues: CASSEQQISGNTIYF. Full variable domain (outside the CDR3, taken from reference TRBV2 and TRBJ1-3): EPEVTQTPSHQVTQMGQEVILRCVPISNHLYFYWYRQILGQKVEFLVSFYNNEISEKSEIFDDQFSVERPDGSNFTLKIRSTKLEDSAMYFCASSEQQISGNTIYFGEGSWLTVV.

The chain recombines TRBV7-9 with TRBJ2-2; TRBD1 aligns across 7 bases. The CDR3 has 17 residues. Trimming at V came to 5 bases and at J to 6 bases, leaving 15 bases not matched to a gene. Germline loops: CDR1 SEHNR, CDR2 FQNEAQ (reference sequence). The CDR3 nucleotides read TGTGCCAGCAGCAGGAAAGGGGGCGCAGTCGGAGCCGGGGAGCTGTTTTTT. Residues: CASSRKGGAVGAGELFF.

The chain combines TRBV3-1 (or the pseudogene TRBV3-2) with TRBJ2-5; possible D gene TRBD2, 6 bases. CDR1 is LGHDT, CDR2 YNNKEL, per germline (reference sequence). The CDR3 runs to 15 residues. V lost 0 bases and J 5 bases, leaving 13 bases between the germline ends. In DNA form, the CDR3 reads TGTGCCAGCAGCCAAGATTTTCAGGCGGGGGAGACCCAGTACTTC. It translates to CASSQDFQAGETQYF.

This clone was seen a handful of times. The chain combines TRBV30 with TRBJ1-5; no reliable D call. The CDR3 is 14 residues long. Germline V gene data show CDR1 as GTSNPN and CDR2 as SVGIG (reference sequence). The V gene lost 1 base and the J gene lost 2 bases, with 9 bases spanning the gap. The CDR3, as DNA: TGTGCCTGGAGTGACTCGTACGGCAATCAGCCCCAGCATTTT. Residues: CAWSDSYGNQPQHF.

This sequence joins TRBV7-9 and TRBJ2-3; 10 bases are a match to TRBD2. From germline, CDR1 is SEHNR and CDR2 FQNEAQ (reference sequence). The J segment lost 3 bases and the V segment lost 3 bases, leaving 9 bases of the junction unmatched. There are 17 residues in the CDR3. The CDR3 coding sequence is TGTGCCAGCAGCTTGTGGGCTAGCGGGAGTAGTACAGATACGCAGTATTTT. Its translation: CASSLWASGSSTDTQYF.

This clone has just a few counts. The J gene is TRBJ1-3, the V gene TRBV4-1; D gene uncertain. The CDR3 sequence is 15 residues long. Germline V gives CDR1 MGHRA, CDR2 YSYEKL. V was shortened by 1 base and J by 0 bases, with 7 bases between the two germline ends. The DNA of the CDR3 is TGCGCCAGCAGCCAAGTGCGAGCCTCTGGAAACACCATATATTTT. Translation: CASSQVRASGNTIYF.

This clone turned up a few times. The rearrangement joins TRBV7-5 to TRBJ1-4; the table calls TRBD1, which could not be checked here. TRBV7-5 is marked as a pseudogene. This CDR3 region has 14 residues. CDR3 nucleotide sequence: TGTGCCAGAAGCTTATGGCCTGTCCGTGAAAAACTGTTTTTT. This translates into CARSLWPVREKLFF.

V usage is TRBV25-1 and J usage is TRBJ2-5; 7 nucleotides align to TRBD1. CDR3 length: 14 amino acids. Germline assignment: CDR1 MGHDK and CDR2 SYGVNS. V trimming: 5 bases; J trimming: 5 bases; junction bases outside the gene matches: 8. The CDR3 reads CASSPDRLRETQYF. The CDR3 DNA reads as TGTGCCAGCAGTCCGGACAGGCTTCGGGAGACCCAGTACTTC.

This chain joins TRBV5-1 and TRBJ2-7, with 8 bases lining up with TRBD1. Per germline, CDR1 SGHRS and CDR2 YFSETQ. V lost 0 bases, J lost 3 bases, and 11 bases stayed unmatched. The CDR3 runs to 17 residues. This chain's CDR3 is CASSLVRWTGRYYEQYV. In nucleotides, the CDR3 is TGCGCCAGCAGCTTGGTTAGGTGGACAGGGAGATACTACGAGCAGTACGTC.

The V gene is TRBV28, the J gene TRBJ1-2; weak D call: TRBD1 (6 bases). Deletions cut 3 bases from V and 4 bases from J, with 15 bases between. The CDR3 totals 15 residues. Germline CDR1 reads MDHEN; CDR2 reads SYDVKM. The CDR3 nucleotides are TGTGCCAGCAGTTTCTCCGGGACACTCTCCTATGGCTACACCTTC. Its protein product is CASSFSGTLSYGYTF.

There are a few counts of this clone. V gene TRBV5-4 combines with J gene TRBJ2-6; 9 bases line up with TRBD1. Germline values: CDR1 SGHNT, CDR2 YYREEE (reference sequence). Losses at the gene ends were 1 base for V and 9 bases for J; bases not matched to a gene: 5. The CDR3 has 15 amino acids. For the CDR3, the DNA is TGTGCCAGCAGCTTGACAGGGGGCCCCTTCAACGTCCTGACTTTC. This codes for CASSLTGGPFNVLTF.

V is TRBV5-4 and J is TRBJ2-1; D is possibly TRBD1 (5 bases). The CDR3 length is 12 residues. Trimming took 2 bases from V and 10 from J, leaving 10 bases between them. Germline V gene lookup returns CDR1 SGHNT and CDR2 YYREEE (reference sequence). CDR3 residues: CASSLSRTEQFF. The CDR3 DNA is TGTGCCAGCAGCTTATCTAGGACAGAGCAGTTCTTC.

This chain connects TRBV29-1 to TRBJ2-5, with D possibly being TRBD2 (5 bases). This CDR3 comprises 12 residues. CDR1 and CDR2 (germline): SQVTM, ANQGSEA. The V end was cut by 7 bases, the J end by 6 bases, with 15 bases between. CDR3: CSAEGARQTQYF. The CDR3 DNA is TGCAGCGCCGAGGGCGCTCGACAGACCCAGTACTTC.

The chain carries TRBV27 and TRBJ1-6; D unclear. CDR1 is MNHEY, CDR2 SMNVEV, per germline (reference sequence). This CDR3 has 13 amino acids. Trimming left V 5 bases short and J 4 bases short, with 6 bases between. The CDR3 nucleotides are TGTGCCAGCAGTCGAGCTTATAATTCACCCCTCCACTTT. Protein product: CASSRAYNSPLHF.